The present T cell receptor (beta chain) was sequenced within a study of blood T cells in healthy people across ages. A J-beta primer mix and a sample-barcoded 5' primer were used in a second PCR of roughly 7 to 12 cycles. Via MiXCR, TCRdb re-called the 5' RACE reads, giving one row per CDR3 protein. The data hold over 1.5 million distinct CDR3 sequences, with less than 50% observed a single time. The CDR3 covers 17 residues. The V segment lost 5 bases and the J segment 4 bases; nucleotides outside the gene matches: 12. Germline V gene lookup returns CDR1 MGHRA and CDR2 YSYEKL. The rearrangement links TRBV4-1 to TRBJ2-1; 9 bases align to TRBD2. Sequenced material: blood. The sequence came from a woman aged 40 to 49 in good health. The CDR3, as DNA: TGCGCCAGCAGCTTAGATGCTAGCGGGGTCTCATACAATGAGCAGTTCTTC. Amino acids: CASSLDASGVSYNEQFF.